A single count supports the clone carrying this TCR beta chain. What it binds is not known. These data belong to a study of CD8 T cells in Susac syndrome. In blood CD8+ and CD4+ T cells, TCR beta underwent sequencing. Random-hexamer reverse transcription was applied to roughly 0.5 to 1 ug RNA. An immunoSEQ multiplex PCR generated amplified TCR beta CDR3 products spanning 54 Vbeta and 13 Jbeta. A single record per CDR3 protein comes from TCRdb applying MiXCR to the immunoSEQ multiplex PCR reads. The sample consists of about 200,000 distinct CDR3 sequences, roughly 96% of them appearing once. Germline CDR1 reads SQVTM; CDR2 reads ANQGSEA. Trimming cost V 8 bases and J 0 bases, with 16 bases left between them. This CDR3 is built from 14 residues. Overall study findings and caveats: An acknowledgment was made by the study that its TCR sequencing and HLA analysis involved relatively few individuals.

This rearrangement joins TRBV29-1 to TRBJ1-1; TRBD1 might be the D (5 bases). The receptor comes from a human donor with multiple sclerosis. The specimen was CD4+ T cells from PBMCs. The CDR3 DNA reads TGCAGCACCACAGGAGGACTCATGAACACTGAAGCTTTCTTT. This sequence encodes CSTTGGLMNTEAFF.